This entry features one T cell receptor beta chain sequence. As yet, its antigen is unknown. This sample is drawn from a study of T cell responses to AZD1222 COVID-19 vaccine. The study's findings and limits: Donors skewed white British and female; clonal diversity was possibly underestimated. At baseline, just 6 or 7 AZD1222 recipients tested seropositive. It was only after the peak T cell response that any repertoires were sampled. Recipients of two AZD1222 doses showed rising Spike-specific TCR breadth and depth.

Sequenced by immunoSEQ multiplex PCR; TCRdb stores in-frame clones only, minus some. The sample holds over 55,000 clones, 80% to 85% seen once. With 0 bases removed from V and 6 bases from J, the gap between germline ends came to 4 bases. Per the germline V gene, CDR1 is SGHRS and CDR2 is YFSETQ. The CDR3 is made up of 12 amino acids. The genes are TRBV5-1 and TRBJ1-5; D remains ambiguous. This receptor was identified in an adult in good health. The source was peripheral blood, collected on day 0 of AZD1222 vaccination. DNA for the CDR3: TGCGCCAGCAGCTTGGATGGTCAGCCCCAGCATTTT. Translated: CASSLDGQPQHF.